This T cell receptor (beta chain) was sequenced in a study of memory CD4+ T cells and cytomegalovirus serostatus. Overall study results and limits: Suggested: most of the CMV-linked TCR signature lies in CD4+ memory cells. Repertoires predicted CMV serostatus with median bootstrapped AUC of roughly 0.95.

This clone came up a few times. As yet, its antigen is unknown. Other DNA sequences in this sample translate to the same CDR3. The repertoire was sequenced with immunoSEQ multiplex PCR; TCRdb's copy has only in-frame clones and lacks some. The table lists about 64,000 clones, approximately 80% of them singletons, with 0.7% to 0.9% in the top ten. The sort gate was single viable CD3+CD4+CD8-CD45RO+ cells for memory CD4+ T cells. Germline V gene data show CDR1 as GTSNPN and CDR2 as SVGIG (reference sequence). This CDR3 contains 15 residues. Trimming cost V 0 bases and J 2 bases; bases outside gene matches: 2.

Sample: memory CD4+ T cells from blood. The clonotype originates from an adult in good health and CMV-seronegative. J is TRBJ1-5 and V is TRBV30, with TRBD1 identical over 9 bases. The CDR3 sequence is CAWSVDRGGNQPQHF. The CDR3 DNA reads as TGTGCCTGGAGTGTTGACAGGGGGGGCAATCAGCCCCAGCATTTT.